These 25 T cell receptor beta chains were sequenced from one sample in a study of T cells expressing NK-cell markers. TCRdb re-called the 5' RACE reads and shows each CDR3 protein once, DNA omitted. The sample spans roughly 180,000 distinct CDR3 sequences; the ten largest clones claim around 18%. Source material: blood T cells: a sorted CD56 or NKG2C T cell subset, CD4+ or CD8+ T cells, or bulk PBMC T cells (not recorded which). Receptors originate from a woman aged 18-70 years in good health.

The chain links TRBV20-1 to TRBJ2-1; checking the TCRdb D call of TRBD1 is not possible without DNA. CDR3 length equals 16 residues. The germline V gene has CDR1 DFQATT and CDR2 SNEGSKA (reference sequence). CDR3 loop: CSARTTFLGGDNEQFF.

CDR3: CASSEAGKAGRRPNEKLFF. V usage is TRBV6-1 and J usage is TRBJ1-4. Germline V gives CDR1 MNHNS, CDR2 SASEGT. The CDR3 is 19 residues long.

The rearrangement joins TRBV12-3 or TRBV12-4 to TRBJ1-2; TCRdb's D call, TRBD1, is unchecked because there is no DNA. The CDR3 is 14 amino acids. CDR3 loop: CASSRGSSNYGYTF.

The CDR3 sequence: CSVQGGGRAAETQYF. The chain combines TRBV29-1 with TRBJ2-5; TCRdb's D gene call, TRBD2, goes unchecked for lack of DNA. CDR1 is SQVTM and CDR2 is ANQGSEA in the germline V gene. The CDR3 runs 15 residues.

The chain has TRBV12-3 or TRBV12-4 and TRBJ2-7; lacking DNA, the TRBD1 call made by TCRdb goes unchecked. CDR3 length equals 14 residues. The CDR3 sequence: CASTRTGGYYEQYF.

CDR3 amino acids: CASSLVAAGELFF. The chain carries TRBV5-1 and TRBJ2-2. The CDR3 is 13 residues long. Germline V lookup: CDR1 SGHRS, CDR2 YFSETQ.

The chain carries TRBV9 and TRBJ2-7; TCRdb gives TRBD1 as the D gene, but with no DNA this cannot be confirmed. There are 14 residues in the CDR3. CDR1 and CDR2 from the germline V gene are SGDLS and YYNGEE. The CDR3 region is CASSEDRGADEQYF.

This chain links TRBV7-9 with TRBJ1-1. The CDR3 runs to 13 residues. Germline V lookup: CDR1 SEHNR, CDR2 FQNEAQ (reference sequence). This CDR3 reads CASSSQMNTEAFF.

This CDR3 is CASSPRSFTQYF. The chain couples TRBV28 to TRBJ2-7. CDR3 length: 12 amino acids. Germline V gene lookup returns CDR1 MDHEN and CDR2 SYDVKM.

The J gene is TRBJ2-3, the V gene TRBV9. This CDR3 region has 14 residues. Germline lookup yields CDR1 SGDLS and CDR2 YYNGEE. The CDR3: CASSVEAVTDTQYF.

The rearrangement joins TRBV4-2 to TRBJ1-2; the D call of TRBD1 rests on TCRdb alone, since no DNA is present to check it. CDR1 is LGHNA and CDR2 is YNFKEQ in the germline V gene. CDR3 length: 13 residues. This CDR3 reads CASSQPGFDGYTF.

The rearrangement joins TRBV7-2 to TRBJ2-7. Germline assignment: CDR1 SGHTA and CDR2 FQGNSA. The CDR3 is 14 residues long. The CDR3 loop is CASSLVPRSYEQYF.

The chain carries TRBV20-1 and TRBJ2-1. The CDR3 covers 14 residues. Germline CDR1 is DFQATT and CDR2 is SNEGSKA (reference sequence). The CDR3 sequence: CSARVGGDYNEQFF.

The gene calls are TRBV7-3 and TRBJ2-1. This CDR3 region has 15 residues. Germline CDR1 and CDR2: SGHTA and FQGTGA. This CDR3 reads CASSLTGSAYNEQFF.

The chain carries TRBV20-1 and TRBJ2-5; there is no DNA to check the TCRdb D call of TRBD1. From germline, CDR1 is DFQATT and CDR2 SNEGSKA (reference sequence). The CDR3 runs 16 residues. CDR3: CSARDIGTGGMETQYF.

The genes are TRBV20-1 and TRBJ2-1. Germline V gene lookup returns CDR1 DFQATT and CDR2 SNEGSKA (reference sequence). The CDR3 runs 13 residues. The CDR3 sequence is CSARIGGVRVQFF.

The chain combines TRBV3-1 with TRBJ1-2. Germline V gene lookup returns CDR1 LGHDT and CDR2 YNNKEL (reference sequence). The CDR3 runs to 14 residues. The CDR3 sequence is CASSKDSTTHGYTF.

CDR3 residues: CASSLGTRQEAFF. The chain joins TRBV7-9 to TRBJ1-1; TCRdb's assignment of TRBD1 cannot be checked, as there is no DNA. CDR1 is SEHNR, CDR2 FQNEAQ, per germline (reference sequence). The CDR3 consists of 13 residues.

The J gene is TRBJ2-7, the V gene TRBV9; the TRBD1 assignment by TCRdb is unverifiable without DNA. In germline, CDR1 is SGDLS, CDR2 YYNGEE. The CDR3 sequence is 16 residues long. CDR3 in amino acids: CASSVEDDSLPYEQYF.

V and J are TRBV10-3 and TRBJ2-7; no DNA is available, so the TRBD2 call from TCRdb remains unchecked. The CDR3 has 14 amino acids. Germline CDR1 ENHRY, CDR2 SYGVKD. The CDR3 sequence: CAIGSGTRFHEQYF.

V is TRBV6-1 and J is TRBJ2-1; without DNA, the TCRdb call of TRBD2 cannot be checked. The germline CDR1 and CDR2 sequences are MNHNS and SASEGT. This CDR3 comprises 16 residues. The chain's CDR3 is CASRRTRASVYNEQFF.

The chain recombines TRBV5-1 with TRBJ2-2. CDR1 and CDR2 (germline): SGHRS, YFSETQ. The CDR3 sequence is 14 residues long. The CDR3 here is CASRGLPNTGELFF.

CDR3 loop: CASSGAGTGGSPLHF. The chain uses TRBV9 and TRBJ1-6; no DNA is available, so the TRBD1 call from TCRdb remains unchecked. Germline CDR1 SGDLS, CDR2 YYNGEE. CDR3 length: 15 amino acids.

The rearrangement uses TRBV9 and TRBJ1-6; TCRdb's D call of TRBD1 is untestable without DNA. The CDR3 is made up of 16 amino acids. From germline, CDR1 is SGDLS and CDR2 YYNGEE. CDR3 in amino acids: CASSGGGQALNSPLHF.

This chain joins TRBV6-2 or TRBV6-3 and TRBJ2-3; absent DNA, TCRdb's TRBD1 call cannot be checked. CDR1 and CDR2 from the germline V gene are MNHEY and SVGEGT. CDR3 length: 15 amino acids. CDR3 loop: CASSYWDRSTDTQYF.